The 32 T cell receptor beta chains below were found in one sample sequenced in a study of molecular identifiers for immune sequencing clone quantification. TCRdb re-analysed the PCR reads in MiXCR, keeping a single row per CDR3 protein. The sample has about 640,000 distinct CDR3 sequences, 15% to 20% seen once. Sequencing was performed on naive CD8+ T cells from blood, with Jurkat cell RNA spiked in. Subset denoted: FACS-sorted CD8+CD4-CCR7+CD45RA+ naive T cells. These receptors were taken from a human donor in good health. Some libraries in this study had Jurkat cell RNA spiked in.

CDR3 amino acids: CASSLVGESSYEQYF. DNA of the CDR3: TGTGCCAGCAGCTTAGTAGGGGAATCCTCCTACGAGCAGTACTTC. The chain recombines TRBV7-6 with TRBJ2-7, with D maybe TRBD1 (5 bases). Trimming removed 1 base from V and 0 bases from J, with 10 bases in between. The length of the CDR3 is 15 residues. Germline-derived CDR1 and CDR2 are SGHVS and FNYEAQ.

In the case of this clonotype: A much larger clone differs from this one at a single base, so this may be a read error. In nucleotides, the CDR3 is TGTGCCACCAGTGATCCAGGGGGCCGCGAGCAGTACTTC. Encoded protein: CATSDPGGREQYF. The J gene is TRBJ2-7, the V gene TRBV24-1; 8 bases are shared with TRBD1. CDR1 and CDR2 from the germline V gene are KGHDR and SFDVKD. The CDR3 is made up of 13 amino acids. V lost 3 bases and J lost 6; bases outside the gene matches: 3.

This clonotype showed up many times. The chain combines TRBV13 with TRBJ2-7; D unclear. The CDR3 consists of 15 residues. The germline V and J ends were trimmed by 3 bases and 1 base, with 13 bases remaining between them. Germline V gene sequence: CDR1 PRHDT, CDR2 FYEKMQ (reference sequence). CDR3 residues: CASSLGWAASYEQYF. Here the CDR3 DNA reads TGTGCCAGCAGCTTGGGTTGGGCAGCGTCCTACGAGCAGTACTTC.

The sample holds many counts of this clonotype. The chain employs TRBV19 and TRBJ2-1, with TRBD2 identical over 7 bases. V dropped 5 bases and J dropped 9; count of bases not matched to a gene: 7. The CDR3 covers 13 residues. The germline V gene has CDR1 LNHDA and CDR2 SQIVND (reference sequence). CDR3 sequence reads: CASSAGPGGEQFF. CDR3 DNA sequence: TGTGCCAGTAGTGCTGGACCGGGGGGTGAGCAGTTCTTC.

Concerning this clonotype itself: Since a much larger clone is just one base distant, this may be a read error. The conserved phenylalanine or tryptophan normally closing the CDR3 is absent here, so this likely arose from a read error. The chain couples TRBV6-1 to TRBJ1-3; D call uncertain. With 4 bases removed from V and 0 bases from J, the gap between germline ends came to 10 bases. The CDR3 is made up of 15 amino acids. The germline CDR1 and CDR2 sequences are MNHNS and SASEGT. This CDR3 reads CASSVGESSGNTIYL. The CDR3 bases are TGTGCCAGCAGTGTAGGAGAGAGCTCTGGAAACACCATATATCTT.

This clonotype was observed at least ten times. The chain uses TRBV4-1 and TRBJ2-3; D gene uncertain. This CDR3 is 12 amino acids long. Germline V CDR1 and CDR2: MGHRA, YSYEKL. Trimming removed 1 base at V and 5 bases at J, with 4 bases between. CDR3 in DNA: TGCGCCAGCAGCCAAGGTGTAGATACGCAGTATTTT. This translates into CASSQGVDTQYF.

This clonotype was detected only a few times. The V and J genes are TRBV2 and TRBJ1-5; D not certain. Trimming left V 3 bases short and J 11 bases short, with 8 bases between. Germline lookup yields CDR1 SNHLY and CDR2 FYNNEI. The CDR3 spans 11 residues. This CDR3 reads CASSDGVAQHF. As DNA, the CDR3 is TGTGCCAGCAGTGATGGAGTCGCCCAGCATTTT.

For this clonotype: This sequence may be a read error, since a much larger clone differs from it by one base. The chain joins TRBV9 to TRBJ2-5; 8 bases are shared with TRBD1. This CDR3 comprises 14 residues. Germline-derived CDR1 and CDR2 are SGDLS and YYNGEE. In DNA, the CDR3 is TGTGCCAGCAGCGCCGGGACAGGCCAAAAGACCCAGTGCTTC. It yields the protein CASSAGTGQKTQCF.

This clonotype came up many times. This chain uses TRBV7-2 with TRBJ2-5; 13 nucleotides line up with TRBD2. CDR1 SGHTA and CDR2 FQGNSA come from the germline V gene. V was clipped by 4 bases and J by 5 bases; unmatched bases: 7. The CDR3 consists of 16 residues. DNA for the CDR3: TGTGCCAGCAGCTCCACTAGCGGGAGGGCCGGTGAGACCCAGTACTTC. Protein product: CASSSTSGRAGETQYF.

Concerning this clonotype itself: A much more abundant neighbour one base away suggests this may be a read error. This chain joins TRBV12-3 or TRBV12-4 and TRBJ2-1; 9 positions agree with TRBD1. The ends lost 4 bases at V and 12 bases at J; junction bases unmatched: 10. This CDR3 is 14 amino acids long. The CDR3 bases are TGTGCCAGCAGTTCTCCGGGACAGGGCGTTGGGCAGTTCTTC. Protein: CASSSPGQGVGQFF.

The V call is TRBV27, the J call TRBJ2-3; no clear D gene. The CDR3 spans 12 residues. Per the germline V gene, CDR1 is MNHEY and CDR2 is SMNVEV (reference sequence). The germline V and J ends were trimmed by 4 bases and 8 bases, with 10 bases remaining between them. CDR3 protein: CASSSVSGTQYF. The CDR3 nucleotides are TGTGCCAGCAGTTCAGTTTCAGGTACGCAGTATTTT.

The chain combines TRBV5-1 with TRBJ2-7; TRBD2 might be the D (5 bases). Deletions cut 4 bases from V and 3 bases from J, with 20 bases between. CDR3 length equals 16 residues. Per the germline V gene, CDR1 is SGHRS and CDR2 is YFSETQ. CDR3 DNA sequence: TGCGCCAGCAGCACCAACTCGGGATATGTTGGCTACGAGCAGTACTTC. Residues: CASSTNSGYVGYEQYF.

As to this clonotype: A clone one base away is much larger, so this may be a read error. This sequence joins TRBV6-5 and TRBJ2-3; D is undetermined. Trimming removed 4 bases from V and 4 bases from J, with 9 bases in between. This CDR3 is built from 13 residues. The germline V gene has CDR1 MNHEY and CDR2 SVGAGI. The CDR3 sequence: CASSFADADTQYF. In DNA form, the CDR3 reads TGTGCCAGCAGTTTTGCTGACGCAGATACGCAGTATTTT.

There are a few counts of this clonotype. This sequence joins TRBV6-2 or TRBV6-3 and TRBJ2-3; TRBD1 aligns across 8 bases. CDR3 length equals 16 residues. V was pared by 2 bases and J by 4 bases, with 8 bases of the junction left unmatched. Germline V gives CDR1 MNHEY, CDR2 SVGEGT. CDR3 in amino acids: CASSYPIRTGSDTQYF. For the CDR3, the DNA is TGTGCCAGCAGTTACCCGATCCGGACAGGGTCAGATACGCAGTATTTT.

This clonotype has just a few counts. This chain uses TRBV13 with TRBJ2-3, with 7 bases aligning to TRBD1. V was pared by 8 bases and J by 2 bases, with 7 bases of the junction left unmatched. CDR1 and CDR2 from the germline V gene are PRHDT and FYEKMQ (reference sequence). CDR3 size: 14 residues. CDR3 protein: CASLAEGATDTQYF. CDR3 nucleotides: TGTGCCAGCCTCGCCGAGGGGGCCACAGATACGCAGTATTTT. Full variable domain (rest looked up from reference TRBV13 and TRBJ2-3): AAGVIQSPRHLIKEKRETATLKCYPIPRHDTVYWYQQGPGQDPQFLISFYEKMQSDKGSIPDRFSAQQFSDYHSELNMSSLELGDSALYFCASLAEGATDTQYFGPGTRLTVL.

At least ten counts were recorded for this clonotype. V is TRBV27 and J is TRBJ2-3; D remains ambiguous. The CDR3 sequence is 15 residues long. V was shortened by 0 bases and J by 2 bases, with 9 bases between the two germline ends. The germline gives CDR1 MNHEY, CDR2 SMNVEV (reference sequence). The CDR3 nucleotides read TGTGCCAGCAGTTTATCGTTACTCCTCACAGATACGCAGTATTTT. This codes for CASSLSLLLTDTQYF.

CDR3 in DNA: TGCAGTGCTAGAGACTACCAGGGGGCAAAGAACACTGAAGCTTTCTTT. This encodes CSARDYQGAKNTEAFF. The chain links TRBV20-1 to TRBJ1-1; 8 bases are a match to TRBD1. V lost 0 bases to trimming and J lost 1 base; unmatched junction nucleotides: 7. CDR3 length: 16 residues. The germline gives CDR1 DFQATT, CDR2 SNEGSKA (reference sequence).

To note about this clonotype: This may come from a read error, since a much larger clone is one base off. The CDR3: CAGKEDSLNTEAFF. The CDR3 DNA follows: TGTGCCGGCAAGGAGGACAGTCTGAACACTGAAGCTTTCTTT. V and J are TRBV2 and TRBJ1-1; possibly TRBD1 for D (6 bases). Trimming cost V 11 bases and J 0 bases, with 16 bases left between them. Germline CDR1 reads SNHLY; CDR2 reads FYNNEI. This CDR3 is 14 amino acids long.

Turning to this clonotype: Because the CDR3 is missing its conserved closing phenylalanine or tryptophan, this is likely a read error. This chain links TRBV6-5 with TRBJ2-5; 7 bases match TRBD1. V was clipped by 6 bases and J by 0 bases; unmatched bases: 4. Germline values: CDR1 MNHEY, CDR2 SVGAGI. This CDR3 is built from 14 residues. DNA for the CDR3: TGTGCCAGCAGCCCGGGACAGTACCAAGAGACCCAGTACCTC. Translating gives CASSPGQYQETQYL.

There are many counts of this clonotype. The CDR3 reads CSVLSQRYEQYF. CDR3 coding DNA: TGCAGCGTTCTCTCCCAAAGGTACGAGCAGTACTTC. The V and J genes are TRBV29-1 and TRBJ2-7; D unclear. The CDR3 has 12 residues. With 5 bases removed from V and 4 bases from J, the gap between germline ends came to 12 bases. Per germline, CDR1 SQVTM and CDR2 ANQGSEA.

This clonotype was counted between two and nine times. The V call is TRBV6-2 or TRBV6-3, the J call TRBJ2-7; possibly TRBD1 for D (6 bases). The length of the CDR3 is 17 residues. The germline gives CDR1 MNHEY, CDR2 SVGEGT. V shed 2 bases and J shed 0 bases, with 17 bases lying between them. CDR3 sequence (DNA): TGTGCCAGCAGTTACGTCGCTGGGCAGGGGCACTCCTACGAGCAGTACTTC. Translation gives CASSYVAGQGHSYEQYF.

This clonotype was detected only a few times. This clone may be a read error of a much larger clone one base away. The rearrangement uses TRBV4-2 and TRBJ2-3; D is possibly TRBD2 (5 bases). Germline loops: CDR1 LGHNA, CDR2 YNFKEQ. This CDR3 comprises 17 residues. CDR3 sequence (DNA): TGTGCCGGCAGCCAAGATCACGCCGGGATCGGCACAGATACGCAGTATTTT. Protein sequence: CAGSQDHAGIGTDTQYF.

Many counts were recorded for this clonotype. This chain uses TRBV20-1 with TRBJ2-7; D unresolved. With 3 bases removed from V and 2 bases from J, the gap between germline ends came to 11 bases. The CDR3 runs 13 residues. Per the germline V gene, CDR1 is DFQATT and CDR2 is SNEGSKA (reference sequence). The CDR3 sequence is CSASTTYTYEQYF. The CDR3 DNA sequence: TGCAGTGCTAGTACTACCTACACCTACGAGCAGTACTTC.

A remark on this clonotype: A much larger clone lies a single base off, so this may be a read error. CDR3 amino acids: CASSYETGDMNAEAFF. CDR3 sequence (DNA): TGTGCCAGCAGTTACGAGACAGGGGATATGAACGCTGAAGCTTTCTTT. The chain combines TRBV6-6 with TRBJ1-1, with 8 positions matching TRBD1. The germline V gene encodes CDR1 MNHNY and CDR2 SVGAGI (reference sequence). This CDR3 region has 16 residues.

With respect to this clonotype: A much larger clone lies one base from this, so it may be a read error. V usage is TRBV4-1 and J usage is TRBJ1-1; possible D gene TRBD1, 5 bases. CDR3 length: 13 residues. Looked up from germline, CDR1 is MGHRA and CDR2 is YSYEKL. This chain's CDR3 is CASSTGRYTEALF. CDR3 nucleotide sequence: TGCGCCAGCAGCACGGGACGGTACACTGAAGCTCTCTTT.

This clonotype was observed at least ten times. V is TRBV20-1 and J is TRBJ2-7; D is ambiguous. Germline V gene sequence: CDR1 DFQATT, CDR2 SNEGSKA (reference sequence). V lost 4 bases and J lost 0, with 16 bases in between. This CDR3 comprises 15 residues. The CDR3: CSAKPSSWASYEQYF. CDR3 sequence (DNA): TGCAGTGCTAAACCCTCTTCGTGGGCCTCCTACGAGCAGTACTTC.

This clonotype has a count of ten or more. This rearrangement joins TRBV4-3 to TRBJ2-7, with a possible D match to TRBD2 (5 bases). V was pared by 0 bases and J by 6 bases, with 9 bases between. The CDR3 has 13 residues. Germline V CDR1 and CDR2: LGHNA, YSLEER. Here the CDR3 DNA reads TGCGCCAGCAGCCAAGATCGGGGTCGCGAGCAGTACTTC. It encodes CASSQDRGREQYF.

Points on this clonotype: A much more abundant neighbour one base away suggests this may be a read error. This sequence joins TRBV6-5 and TRBJ1-2; D is unresolved. The CDR3 covers 15 residues. Germline V gene lookup returns CDR1 MNHEY and CDR2 SVGAGI. The chain's CDR3 is CAGSYSGDTPDGYTF. CDR3 nucleotide sequence: TGTGCCGGCAGTTACAGTGGAGATACGCCGGATGGCTACACCTTC.

This clonotype has a handful of counts. Here the CDR3 reads CAWSFGTGAYEQYF. The CDR3 nucleotides read TGTGCCTGGAGCTTCGGGACAGGAGCCTACGAGCAGTACTTC. V and J are TRBV30 and TRBJ2-7; 8 nucleotides agree with TRBD1. This CDR3 comprises 14 residues. Germline V gives CDR1 GTSNPN, CDR2 SVGIG (reference sequence). V lost 3 bases to trimming and J lost 2 bases; unmatched junction nucleotides: 6.

The rearrangement joins TRBV6-5 to TRBJ2-1; D unclear. This CDR3 has 16 amino acids. V was clipped by 5 bases and J by 4 bases, with 18 bases between them. CDR1 and CDR2 (germline): MNHEY, SVGAGI. The CDR3 reads CASSHHDSSAYNEQFF. CDR3 DNA sequence: TGTGCCAGCAGTCACCATGACTCAAGCGCTTACAATGAGCAGTTCTTC.

The V gene is TRBV3-1, the J gene TRBJ2-7, with no clear D. V was cut by 0 bases and J by 2 bases, with 8 bases left in between. Germline V gene data show CDR1 as LGHDT and CDR2 as YNNKEL (reference sequence). The CDR3 consists of 14 residues. The CDR3 DNA reads TGTGCCAGCAGCCAAGACAGGCTGACCTACGAGCAGTACTTC. It yields the protein CASSQDRLTYEQYF.

The sample holds many counts of this clonotype. This chain joins TRBV4-2 and TRBJ2-3, with no clear D. The CDR3 consists of 14 residues. Germline V gene sequence: CDR1 LGHNA, CDR2 YNFKEQ. Trimming took 0 bases from V and 3 from J, leaving 7 bases between them. In nucleotides, the CDR3 is TGTGCCAGCAGCCAAGATGGCAGAACAGATACGCAGTATTTT. The encoded protein is CASSQDGRTDTQYF.